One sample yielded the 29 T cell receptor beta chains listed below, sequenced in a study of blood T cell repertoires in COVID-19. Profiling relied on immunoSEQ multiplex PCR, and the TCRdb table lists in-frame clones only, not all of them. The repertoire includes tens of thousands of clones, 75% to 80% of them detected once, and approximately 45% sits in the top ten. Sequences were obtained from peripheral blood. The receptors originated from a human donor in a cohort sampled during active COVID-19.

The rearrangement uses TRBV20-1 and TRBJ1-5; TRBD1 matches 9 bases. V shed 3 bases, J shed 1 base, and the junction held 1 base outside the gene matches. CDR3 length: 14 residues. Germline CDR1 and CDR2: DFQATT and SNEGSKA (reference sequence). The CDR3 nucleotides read TGCAGTGCTAGTGGGACAGGGAGCAATCAGCCCCAGCATTTT. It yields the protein CSASGTGSNQPQHF.

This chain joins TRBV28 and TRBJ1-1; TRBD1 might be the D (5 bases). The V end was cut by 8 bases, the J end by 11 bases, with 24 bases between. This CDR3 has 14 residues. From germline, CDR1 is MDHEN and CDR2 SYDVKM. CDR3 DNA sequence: TGTGCCAGCTCGCCCGGGGGGGGAGGGAAGAGGGCTTTCTTT. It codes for CASSPGGGGKRAFF.

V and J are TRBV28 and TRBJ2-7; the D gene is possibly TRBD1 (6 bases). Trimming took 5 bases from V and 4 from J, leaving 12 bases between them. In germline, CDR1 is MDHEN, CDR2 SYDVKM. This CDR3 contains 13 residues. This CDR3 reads CASSGQPLYEQYF. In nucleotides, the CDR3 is TGTGCCAGCAGTGGACAGCCGTTGTACGAGCAGTACTTC.

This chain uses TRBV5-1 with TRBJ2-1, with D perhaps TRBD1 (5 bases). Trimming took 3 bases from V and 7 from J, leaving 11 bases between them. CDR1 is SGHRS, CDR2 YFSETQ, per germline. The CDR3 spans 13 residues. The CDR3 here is CASSSYQGNEQFF. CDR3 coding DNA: TGCGCCAGCAGCTCCTACCAGGGTAATGAGCAGTTCTTC.

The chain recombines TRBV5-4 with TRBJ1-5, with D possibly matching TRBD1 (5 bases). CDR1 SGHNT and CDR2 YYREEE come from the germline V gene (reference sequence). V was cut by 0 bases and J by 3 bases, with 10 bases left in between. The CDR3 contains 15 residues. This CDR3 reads CASSLGGRLNQPQHF. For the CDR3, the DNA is TGTGCCAGCAGCTTGGGGGGGAGGCTCAATCAGCCCCAGCATTTT.

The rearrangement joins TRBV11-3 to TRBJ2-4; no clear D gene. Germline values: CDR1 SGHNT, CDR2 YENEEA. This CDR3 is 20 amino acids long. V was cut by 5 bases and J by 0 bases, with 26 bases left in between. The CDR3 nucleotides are TGTGCCAGCAGCCCCCTAAGGATGGCAGGAACCTTACTAGCCAAAAACATTCAGTACTTC. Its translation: CASSPLRMAGTLLAKNIQYF.

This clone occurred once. The CDR3 DNA reads as TGTGCCAGTAGTATAGCGGGGGAGGGTATCTACGAGCAGTACTTC. It is translated as CASSIAGEGIYEQYF. The chain has TRBV19 and TRBJ2-7; 7 nucleotides agree with TRBD2. With 1 base clipped from V and 3 bases from J, the junction kept 6 bases outside the gene matches. In germline, CDR1 is LNHDA, CDR2 SQIVND (reference sequence). The CDR3 has 15 residues.

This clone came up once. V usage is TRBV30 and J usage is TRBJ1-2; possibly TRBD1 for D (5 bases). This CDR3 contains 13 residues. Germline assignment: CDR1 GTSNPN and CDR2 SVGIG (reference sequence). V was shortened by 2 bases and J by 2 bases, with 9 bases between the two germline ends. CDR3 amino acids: CAWSQAGNYGYTF. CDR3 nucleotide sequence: TGTGCCTGGAGTCAGGCAGGGAACTATGGCTACACCTTC.

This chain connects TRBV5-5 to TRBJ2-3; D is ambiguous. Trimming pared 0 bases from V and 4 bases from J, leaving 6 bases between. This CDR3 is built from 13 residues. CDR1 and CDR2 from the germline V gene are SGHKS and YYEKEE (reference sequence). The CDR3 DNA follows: TGTGCCAGCAGCTTGGGAGGTCCAGATACGCAGTATTTT. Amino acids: CASSLGGPDTQYF.

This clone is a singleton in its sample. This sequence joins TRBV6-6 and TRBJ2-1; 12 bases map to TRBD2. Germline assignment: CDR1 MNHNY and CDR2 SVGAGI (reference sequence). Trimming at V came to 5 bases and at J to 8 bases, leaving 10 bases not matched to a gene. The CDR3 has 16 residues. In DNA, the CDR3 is TGTGCCAGCAGTAGAACGGCTAGCGGGAGGGTCGATGAGCAGTTCTTC. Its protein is CASSRTASGRVDEQFF.

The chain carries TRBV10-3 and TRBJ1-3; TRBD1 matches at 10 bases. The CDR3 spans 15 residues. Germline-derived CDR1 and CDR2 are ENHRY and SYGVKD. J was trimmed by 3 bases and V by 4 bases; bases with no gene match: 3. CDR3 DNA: TGTGCCATCAGTGGACAGGGGGCTTTTGGAAACACCATATATTTT. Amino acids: CAISGQGAFGNTIYF.

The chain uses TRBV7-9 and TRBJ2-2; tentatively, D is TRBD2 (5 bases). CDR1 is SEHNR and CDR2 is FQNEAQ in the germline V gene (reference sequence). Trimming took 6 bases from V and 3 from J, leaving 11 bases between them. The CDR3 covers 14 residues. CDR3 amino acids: CASSVWGDTGELFF. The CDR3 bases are TGTGCCAGCAGTGTCTGGGGAGACACCGGGGAGCTGTTTTTT.

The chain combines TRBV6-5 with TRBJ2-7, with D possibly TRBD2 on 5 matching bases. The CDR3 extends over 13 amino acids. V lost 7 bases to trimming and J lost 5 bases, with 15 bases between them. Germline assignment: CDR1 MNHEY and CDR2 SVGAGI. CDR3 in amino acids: CASIGVGLNEQYF. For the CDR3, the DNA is TGTGCCAGCATCGGGGTAGGGTTGAACGAGCAGTACTTC.

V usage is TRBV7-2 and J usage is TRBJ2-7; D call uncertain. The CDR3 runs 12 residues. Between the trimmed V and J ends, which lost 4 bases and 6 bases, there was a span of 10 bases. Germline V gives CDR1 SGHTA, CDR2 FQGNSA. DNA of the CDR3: TGTGCCAGCAGCTGGCTTAGAGGCGAGCAGTACTTC. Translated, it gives CASSWLRGEQYF.

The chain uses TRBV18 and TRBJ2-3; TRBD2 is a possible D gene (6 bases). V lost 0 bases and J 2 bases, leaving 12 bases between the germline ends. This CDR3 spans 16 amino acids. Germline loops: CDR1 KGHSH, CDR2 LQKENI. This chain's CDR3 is CASSPPGGPVTDTQYF. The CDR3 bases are TGTGCCAGCTCACCACCGGGGGGTCCAGTCACAGATACGCAGTATTTT.

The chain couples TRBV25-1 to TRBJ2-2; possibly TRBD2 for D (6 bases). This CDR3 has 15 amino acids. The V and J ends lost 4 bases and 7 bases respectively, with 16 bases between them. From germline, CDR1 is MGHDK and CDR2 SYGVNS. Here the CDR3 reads CASSGAGPGDGELFF. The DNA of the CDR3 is TGTGCCAGCAGTGGGGCGGGACCGGGTGACGGGGAGCTGTTTTTT.

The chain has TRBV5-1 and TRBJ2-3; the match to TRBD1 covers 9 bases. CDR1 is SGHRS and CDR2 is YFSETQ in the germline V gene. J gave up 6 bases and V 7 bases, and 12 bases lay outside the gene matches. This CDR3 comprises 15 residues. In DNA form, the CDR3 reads TGCGCCAGCGGGGCCGGGACAGGGAGCGCGGATACGCAGTATTTT. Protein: CASGAGTGSADTQYF.

DNA of the CDR3: TGTGCCAGCAGTGCGTCGGCGGGGTATGGCTACACCTTC. It is translated as CASSASAGYGYTF. The chain carries TRBV2 and TRBJ1-2; D unresolved. Trimming shortened V by 4 bases and J by 5 bases, and 11 bases separated the two germline ends. CDR3 size: 13 residues. CDR1 SNHLY and CDR2 FYNNEI come from the germline V gene.

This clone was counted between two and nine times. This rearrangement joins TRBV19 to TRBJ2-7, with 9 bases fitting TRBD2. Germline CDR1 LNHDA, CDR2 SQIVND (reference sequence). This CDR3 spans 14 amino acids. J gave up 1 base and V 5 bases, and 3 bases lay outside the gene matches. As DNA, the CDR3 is TGTGCCAGTAGTGAAAGCGGGAGGTCCTACGAGCAGTACTTC. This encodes CASSESGRSYEQYF.

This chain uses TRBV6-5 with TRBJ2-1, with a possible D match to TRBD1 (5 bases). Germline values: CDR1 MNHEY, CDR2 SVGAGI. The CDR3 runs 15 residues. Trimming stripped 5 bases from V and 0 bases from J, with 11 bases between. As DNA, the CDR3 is TGTGCCAGCAGTATCGACAGTAGCTCCTACAATGAGCAGTTCTTC. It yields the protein CASSIDSSSYNEQFF.

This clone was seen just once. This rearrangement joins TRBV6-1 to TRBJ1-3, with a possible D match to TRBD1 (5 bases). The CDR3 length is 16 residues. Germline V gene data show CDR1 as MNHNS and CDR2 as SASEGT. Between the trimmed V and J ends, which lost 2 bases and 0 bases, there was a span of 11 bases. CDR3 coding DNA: TGTGCCAGCAGTGAACACCAGGGTTCCTCTGGAAACACCATATATTTT. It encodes CASSEHQGSSGNTIYF.

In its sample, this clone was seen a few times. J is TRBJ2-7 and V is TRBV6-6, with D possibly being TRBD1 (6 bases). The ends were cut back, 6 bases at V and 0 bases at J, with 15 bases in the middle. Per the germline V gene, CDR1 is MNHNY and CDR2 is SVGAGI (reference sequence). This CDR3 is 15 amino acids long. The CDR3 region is CASRYTQGNSYEQYF. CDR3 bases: TGTGCCAGCAGGTACACGCAGGGGAACTCCTACGAGCAGTACTTC.

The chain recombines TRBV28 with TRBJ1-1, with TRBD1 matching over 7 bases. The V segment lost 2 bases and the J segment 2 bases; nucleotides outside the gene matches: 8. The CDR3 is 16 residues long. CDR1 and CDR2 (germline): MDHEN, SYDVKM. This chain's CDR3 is CASSLPTGSLNTEAFF. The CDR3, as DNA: TGTGCCAGCAGTTTACCGACAGGGAGTCTAAACACTGAAGCTTTCTTT.

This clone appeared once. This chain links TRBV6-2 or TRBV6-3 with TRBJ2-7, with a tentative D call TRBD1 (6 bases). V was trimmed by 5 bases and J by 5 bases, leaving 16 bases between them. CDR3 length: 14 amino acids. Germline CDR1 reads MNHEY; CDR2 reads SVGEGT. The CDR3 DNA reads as TGTGCCAGCAGTACCCCACAGGGAATCCACGAGCAGTACTTC. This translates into CASSTPQGIHEQYF.

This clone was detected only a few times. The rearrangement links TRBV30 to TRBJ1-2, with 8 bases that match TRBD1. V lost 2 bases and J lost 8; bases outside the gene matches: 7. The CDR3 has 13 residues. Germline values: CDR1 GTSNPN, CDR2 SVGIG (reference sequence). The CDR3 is CAWSFSGGGGYTF. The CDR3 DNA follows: TGTGCCTGGAGTTTCTCAGGGGGCGGCGGCTACACCTTC.

In nucleotides, the CDR3 is TGTGCCAGCATTCACGGGGGTCCCAGCACAGATACGCAGTATTTT. This encodes CASIHGGPSTDTQYF. The J gene is TRBJ2-3, the V gene TRBV28, with D tentatively TRBD2 (6 bases). Germline-derived CDR1 and CDR2 are MDHEN and SYDVKM. The length of the CDR3 is 15 residues. Trimming took 7 bases from V and 0 from J, leaving 14 bases between them. The full variable domain, completed using reference TRBV28 and TRBJ2-3, is DVKVTQSSRYLVKRTGEKVFLECVQDMDHENMFWYRQDPGLGLRLIYFSYDVKMKEKGDIPEGYSVSREKKERFSLILESASTNQTSMYLCASIHGGPSTDTQYFGPGTRLTVL.

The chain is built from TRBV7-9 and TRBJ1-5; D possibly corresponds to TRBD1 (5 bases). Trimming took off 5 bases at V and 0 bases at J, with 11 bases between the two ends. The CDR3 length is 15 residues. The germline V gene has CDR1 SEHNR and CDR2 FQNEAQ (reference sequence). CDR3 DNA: TGTGCCAGCAGCCACGACAGTAATAGCAATCAGCCCCAGCATTTT. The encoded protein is CASSHDSNSNQPQHF.

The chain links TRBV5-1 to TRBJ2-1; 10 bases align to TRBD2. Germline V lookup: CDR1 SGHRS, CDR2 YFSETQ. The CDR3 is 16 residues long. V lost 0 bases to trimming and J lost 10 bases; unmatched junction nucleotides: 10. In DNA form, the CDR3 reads TGCGCCAGCAGCTTGGGCTCGAGCGGGAGGGCAAGGGAGCAGTTCTTC. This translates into CASSLGSSGRAREQFF.

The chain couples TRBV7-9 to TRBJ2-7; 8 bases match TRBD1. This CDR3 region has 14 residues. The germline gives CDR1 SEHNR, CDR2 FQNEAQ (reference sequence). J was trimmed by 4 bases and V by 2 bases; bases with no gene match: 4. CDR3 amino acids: CASSLPRGPYEQYF. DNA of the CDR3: TGTGCCAGCAGCTTACCCAGGGGGCCATACGAGCAGTACTTC.